A single sample gave rise to the 21 T cell receptor beta chains below, sequenced in a study of CD8+CD57+ T cells in acquired aplastic anemia. Patients chosen for sequencing had shown CD8+CD57+ cell expansion by flow cytometry. Genomic DNA acted as the template from which TCR beta VDJ combination and CDR3 sequence profiling were carried out. From the reads, TCRdb called clonotypes with MiXCR, one entry per CDR3 protein. Of about 250,000 distinct CDR3 sequences listed, around 46% are singletons. Material for sequencing was sorted CD4+, CD8+, or CD8+CD57+ T cells (not recorded which) from PBMCs. The origin of the receptors is a human donor with aplastic anemia.

V and J are TRBV29-1 and TRBJ2-2, with D uncertain. In germline, CDR1 is SQVTM, CDR2 ANQGSEA. The CDR3 is made up of 9 amino acids. Trimming pared 7 bases from V and 3 bases from J, leaving 0 bases between. CDR3 DNA sequence: TGCAGCGACACCGGGGAGCTGTTTTTT. Amino acid sequence: CSDTGELFF.

This clonotype was detected only a few times. This may arise from a read error, as a much more abundant clone is one base away. This chain links TRBV5-1 with TRBJ1-2; 8 nucleotides match TRBD1. Losses at the gene ends were 4 bases for V and 4 bases for J; bases not matched to a gene: 6. Germline loops: CDR1 SGHRS, CDR2 YFSETQ. This CDR3 region has 14 residues. CDR3 bases: TGCGCCAGCAGCCCAGATGGACAGGGCTATGGCTACACCTTC. Translating it yields CASSPDGQGYGYTF.

The V and J genes are TRBV10-3 and TRBJ1-5; perhaps TRBD1 as D (5 bases). The CDR3 covers 16 residues. CDR1 ENHRY and CDR2 SYGVKD come from the germline V gene. The V and J ends lost 5 bases and 0 bases respectively, with 14 bases between them. In nucleotides, the CDR3 is TGTGCCATCAGTTACTCGGGGGGATATAGCAATCAGCCCCAGCATTTT. Residues: CAISYSGGYSNQPQHF.

This chain joins TRBV25-1 and TRBJ2-7; D is ambiguous. The V end was cut by 4 bases, the J end by 0 bases, with 16 bases between. The CDR3 extends over 16 amino acids. Germline CDR1 MGHDK, CDR2 SYGVNS. The CDR3 here is CASSAEWAASSYEQYF. The CDR3 DNA follows: TGTGCCAGCAGTGCCGAATGGGCGGCGAGCTCCTACGAGCAGTACTTC.

The J gene is TRBJ1-1, the V gene TRBV19; 8 nucleotides agree with TRBD1. The V gene's germline CDR1 is LNHDA and CDR2 SQIVND (reference sequence). Germline trimming cut 3 bases from V and 9 bases from J; bases unmatched to any gene: 24. The CDR3 covers 19 residues. For the CDR3, the DNA is TGTGCCAGTAGTATGGGCCTCAGGGGGCGTCTCGGAACCGCTGATCAAGCTTTCTTT. Protein sequence: CASSMGLRGRLGTADQAFF.

Many counts were recorded for this clonotype. The rearrangement links TRBV27 to TRBJ2-7; D is perhaps TRBD1 (6 bases). The CDR3 has 13 amino acids. Trimming removed 1 base from V and 6 bases from J, with 10 bases in between. Germline V lookup: CDR1 MNHEY, CDR2 SMNVEV (reference sequence). In DNA form, the CDR3 reads TGTGCCAGCAGTTTATTCCAGGGGCGCGAGCAGTACTTC. Translation: CASSLFQGREQYF.

This clonotype was counted only a few times. The chain employs TRBV6-5 and TRBJ2-3; unclear D gene. The CDR3 sequence is 15 residues long. CDR1 is MNHEY, CDR2 SVGAGI, per germline. Between the trimmed V and J ends, which lost 0 bases and 3 bases, there was a span of 10 bases. The CDR3 spells CASSYSNGVTDTQYF. The CDR3 DNA follows: TGTGCCAGCAGTTACTCGAATGGGGTAACAGATACGCAGTATTTT.

Concerning this clonotype itself: The junction departs from the called germline gene at one end, perhaps through a read error. J is TRBJ2-4 and V is TRBV7-9; D remains unclear. Germline CDR1 and CDR2: SEHNR and FQNEAQ (reference sequence). This CDR3 region has 11 residues. The DNA for the CDR3 is TGTGCCAGCACGTATAAAAACATTCGGTACTTC. Its protein product is CASTYKNIRYF.

This chain links TRBV7-2 with TRBJ1-5, with 10 bases fitting TRBD1. V shed 6 bases, J shed 7 bases, and the junction held 6 bases outside the gene matches. CDR3 length: 14 amino acids. Per germline, CDR1 SGHTA and CDR2 FQGNSA. The CDR3 reads CASSSRTGGQPQHF. DNA for the CDR3: TGTGCCAGCAGTAGCCGGACAGGGGGGCAGCCCCAGCATTTT.

This clonotype has ten or more counts. J is TRBJ2-7 and V is TRBV9, with a possible D match to TRBD1 (7 bases). CDR1 is SGDLS and CDR2 is YYNGEE in the germline V gene. V gave up 3 bases and J gave up 3 bases, with 13 bases separating them. The CDR3 is made up of 14 amino acids. In DNA, the CDR3 is TGTGCCAGCAGCGGGGGGGACAGTTACTACGAGCAGTACTTC. Residues: CASSGGDSYYEQYF.

This clonotype was detected a few times. The chain joins TRBV6-2 or TRBV6-3 to TRBJ1-3; tentatively, D is TRBD1 (5 bases). CDR3 length: 12 amino acids. Germline V gene lookup returns CDR1 MNHEY and CDR2 SVGEGT. Trimming took off 4 bases at V and 14 bases at J, with 15 bases between the two ends. The CDR3 DNA sequence: TGTGCCAGCAGTTCCTCCTCGGACATTGTATATTTT. Its translation is CASSSSSDIVYF.

The J gene is TRBJ2-5, the V gene TRBV20-1, with D unresolved. The CDR3 runs to 11 residues. Per germline, CDR1 DFQATT and CDR2 SNEGSKA (reference sequence). The V end was cut by 2 bases, the J end by 6 bases, with 7 bases between. The CDR3 DNA reads as TGCAGTGCTAGAAATTTGAAGACCCAGTACTTC. Translating it yields CSARNLKTQYF.

This clonotype was detected a few times. This sequence joins TRBV25-1 and TRBJ1-6; unclear D gene. The V gene's germline CDR1 is MGHDK and CDR2 SYGVNS. This CDR3 spans 16 amino acids. Trimming cost V 6 bases and J 6 bases, with 18 bases left between them. As DNA, the CDR3 is TGTGCCAGCAGCCGTCCAAGGCAGGTTCCTAATTCACCCCTCCACTTT. Translating it yields CASSRPRQVPNSPLHF.

V is TRBV7-8 and J is TRBJ1-2; D is ambiguous. V lost 3 bases and J 8 bases, leaving 10 bases between the germline ends. Germline V gene sequence: CDR1 SGHVS, CDR2 FQNEAQ. This CDR3 has 12 residues. The CDR3 nucleotides are TGTGCCAGCAGCTTCGTTCAAGGGGGCTACACCTTC. Protein product: CASSFVQGGYTF.

The V call is TRBV30, the J call TRBJ1-5, with no clear D. Trimming took 0 bases from V and 3 from J, leaving 3 bases between them. Germline CDR1 GTSNPN, CDR2 SVGIG (reference sequence). The CDR3 has 12 amino acids. CDR3 nucleotide sequence: TGTGCCTGGAGTGTAGACAATCAGCCCCAGCATTTT. Translation gives CAWSVDNQPQHF.

This clonotype came up many times. The J gene is TRBJ2-7, the V gene TRBV4-1, with D possibly being TRBD1 or TRBD2 (5 bases each). Germline assignment: CDR1 MGHRA and CDR2 YSYEKL. Trimming cost V 2 bases and J 3 bases, with 11 bases left between them. The CDR3 has 14 amino acids. The CDR3 reads CASSQMWDGYEQYF. The CDR3 DNA is TGCGCCAGCAGCCAAATGTGGGACGGCTACGAGCAGTACTTC.

The chain uses TRBV20-1 and TRBJ1-2; D is unclear. Trimming cost V 2 bases and J 4 bases, with 14 bases left between them. From germline, CDR1 is DFQATT and CDR2 SNEGSKA (reference sequence). This CDR3 spans 14 amino acids. CDR3 sequence reads: CSARSVGRSYGYTF. The CDR3 region has the DNA TGCAGTGCTAGATCGGTAGGCAGGAGCTATGGCTACACCTTC.

V is TRBV20-1 and J is TRBJ2-7; D not resolved. Trimming left V 6 bases short and J 0 bases short, with 9 bases between. The CDR3 is made up of 12 amino acids. Germline V gene data show CDR1 as DFQATT and CDR2 as SNEGSKA (reference sequence). The CDR3 loop is CSASSGSYEQYF. As DNA, the CDR3 is TGCAGTGCCAGTAGTGGCTCCTACGAGCAGTACTTC.

For this clonotype: Germline is not matched at one junction end, which may reflect a read error. The CDR3 loop is CAISGGAEDRHEQYF. The CDR3 DNA reads as TGTGCCATCAGTGGGGGGGCCGAGGACAGACACGAGCAGTACTTC. The rearrangement uses TRBV6-4 and TRBJ2-7, with D tentatively TRBD2 (7 bases). CDR1 is MRHNA, CDR2 SNTAGT, per germline. The CDR3 totals 15 residues.

Concerning this clonotype: At one end, the junction sequence differs from germline, possibly due to a read error. The V call is TRBV7-9, the J call TRBJ1-1, with 8 bases matching TRBD1. The length of the CDR3 is 15 residues. Germline V gene data show CDR1 as SEHNR and CDR2 as FQNEAQ (reference sequence). In DNA, the CDR3 is TGTGTCAGCAGCTTTGTGGACAGGGTGAACACTGAAGCTTTCTTT. Amino acid sequence: CVSSFVDRVNTEAFF.

The J gene is TRBJ2-5, the V gene TRBV12-3 or TRBV12-4; D assignment may be TRBD1 or TRBD2 (5 bases each). This CDR3 contains 13 residues. V dropped 2 bases and J dropped 4 bases, with 8 bases sitting between them. The CDR3 reads CASSLRDPETQYF. Here the CDR3 DNA reads TGTGCCAGCAGTTTAAGGGACCCAGAGACCCAGTACTTC.